Listed here is a single T cell receptor beta chain. The antigen remains unidentified. The isolated RNA, all of it, was reverse transcribed, so expressed TCRB transcripts were what got sequenced. Clones were sequenced by immunoSEQ multiplex PCR, and TCRdb holds only the in-frame ones, with some missing. Found here are 450,000 to 600,000 clones, 30% of them singletons; the top ten hold 0.05% to 0.065%. The entry originates in a study of beta chain features in type 1 diabetes. The wider study: Over all samples combined, fewer than 140,000,000 sorted cells were examined. Study-wide points: Within the patient group, naive, central memory and Treg TCRB repertoires appeared more similar to each other than within healthy donors. In type 1 diabetes patients, VDJ junctions had fewer insertions; deletions at these junctions were more frequent.

CD4+ naive, central memory, regulatory and stem cell-like memory cells were sorted via CD45RO/CCR7/CD25/CD127/CD95/CD27. Germline CDR1 is PRHDT and CDR2 is FYEKMQ (reference sequence). The CDR3 runs 13 residues. The V end was cut by 5 bases, the J end by 6 bases, with 13 bases between. The V gene is TRBV13, the J gene TRBJ2-5; tentative D call: TRBD1 (5 bases). The clonotype originates from a man in his late teens or twenties in good health. Sequenced: naive CD4+ T cells from blood. The CDR3 here is CASSHPVGQTQYF. The DNA of the CDR3 is TGTGCCAGCAGCCACCCAGTGGGGCAGACCCAGTACTTC.